This section outlines one T cell receptor (beta chain) sequence together with its context. Its antigen is unidentified. From the 5' RACE reads, TCRdb called clonotypes with MiXCR, one entry per CDR3 protein. The sample holds around 180,000 distinct CDR3 sequences, around 13% seen once. This record belongs to a study of CD8 T cells in ankylosing spondylitis. V was trimmed by 4 bases and J by 5 bases, leaving 18 bases between them. This CDR3 has 15 amino acids. The V gene's germline CDR1 is DFQATT and CDR2 SNEGSKA (reference sequence). General observations from the study: In synovial fluid and blood from reactive arthritis, some motif variants were previously reported. With a CD8+ phenotype, disease-linked clones were relatively rare in peripheral blood.

The specimen sequenced was blood, either unsorted or a sorted T cell fraction (not recorded which). This clonotype was sampled from a female donor with ankylosing spondylitis or in good health (not recorded which). The V gene is TRBV20-1, the J gene TRBJ2-1; D gene ambiguous. The CDR3 region has the DNA TGCAGTGCTACGGACCCTATACAGATTAACAATGAGCAGTTCTTC. This encodes CSATDPIQINNEQFF.